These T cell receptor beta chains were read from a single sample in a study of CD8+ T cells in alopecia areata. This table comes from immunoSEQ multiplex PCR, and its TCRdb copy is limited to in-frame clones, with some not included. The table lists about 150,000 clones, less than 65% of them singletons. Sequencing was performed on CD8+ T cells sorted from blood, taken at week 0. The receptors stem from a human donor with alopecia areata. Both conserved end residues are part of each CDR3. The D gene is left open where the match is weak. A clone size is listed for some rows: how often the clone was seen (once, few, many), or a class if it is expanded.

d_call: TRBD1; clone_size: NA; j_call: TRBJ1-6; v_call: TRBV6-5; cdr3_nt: TGTGCCAGCAGTTACTCGAGACAGGGCTCTTCACCCCTCCACTTT; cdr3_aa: CASSYSRQGSSPLHF
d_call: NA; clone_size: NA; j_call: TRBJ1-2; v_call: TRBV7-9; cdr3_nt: TGTGCCAGCAGCGCAGAGGGAGGTGGCTATGGCTACACCTTC; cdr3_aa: CASSAEGGGYGYTF
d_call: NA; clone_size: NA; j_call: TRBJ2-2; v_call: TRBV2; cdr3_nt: TGTGCCAGCAAGGACACCGGGGAGCTGTTTTTT; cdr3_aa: CASKDTGELFF
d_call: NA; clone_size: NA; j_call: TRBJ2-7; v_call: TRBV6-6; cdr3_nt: TGTGCCAGCAGTTATCCCGTCTTAGGATCGTACGAGCAGTACTTC; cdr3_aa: CASSYPVLGSYEQYF
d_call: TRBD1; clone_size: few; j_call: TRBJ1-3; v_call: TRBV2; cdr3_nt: TGTGCCAGCAGTTCCCGGGACAGCGCTGGAAACACCATATATTTT; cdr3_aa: CASSSRDSAGNTIYF
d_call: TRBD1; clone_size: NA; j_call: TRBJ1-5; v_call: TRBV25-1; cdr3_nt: TGTGCCAGCAGTACAGGGGACTTCGATCAGCCCCAGCATTTT; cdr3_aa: CASSTGDFDQPQHF
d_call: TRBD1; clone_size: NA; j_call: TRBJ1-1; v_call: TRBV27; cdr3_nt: TGTGCCACCCACCCACAGGGGGGAACTGAAGCTTTCTTT; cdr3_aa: CATHPQGGTEAFF
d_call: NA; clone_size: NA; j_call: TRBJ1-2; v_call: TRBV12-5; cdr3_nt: TGTGCTAGTGGTTTGGTAGGGTTCGTTGGCTACACCTTC; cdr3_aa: CASGLVGFVGYTF
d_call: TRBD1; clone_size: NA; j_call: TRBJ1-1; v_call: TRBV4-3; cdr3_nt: TGCGCCAGCAGCCAAGATGGGACAGCCTGGAACACTGAAGCTTTCTTT; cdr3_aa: CASSQDGTAWNTEAFF
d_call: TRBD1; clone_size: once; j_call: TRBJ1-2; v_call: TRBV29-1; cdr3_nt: TGCAGCGTTGAGGACAGGGACCTAAGTGGCTACACCTTC; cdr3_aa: CSVEDRDLSGYTF
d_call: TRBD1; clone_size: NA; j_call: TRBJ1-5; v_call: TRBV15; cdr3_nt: TGTGCCACCAGCAGAGAGGGACAGGCCAATCAGCCCCAGCATTTT; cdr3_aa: CATSREGQANQPQHF
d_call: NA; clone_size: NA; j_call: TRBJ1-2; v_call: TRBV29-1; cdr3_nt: TGCAGCGTTGAACTAGGGATCTATGGCTACACCTTC; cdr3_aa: CSVELGIYGYTF
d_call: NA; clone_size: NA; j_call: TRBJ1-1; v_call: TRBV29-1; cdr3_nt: TGCAGCGCCGGAGGGGGTACTGAAGCTTTCTTT; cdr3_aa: CSAGGGTEAFF
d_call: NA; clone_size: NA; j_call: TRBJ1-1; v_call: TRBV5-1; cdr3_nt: TGCGCCAGCAGCTTGTTAGGGGCGGGGACTGAAGCTTTCTTT; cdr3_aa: CASSLLGAGTEAFF
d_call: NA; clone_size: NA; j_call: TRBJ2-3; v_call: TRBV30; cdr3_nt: TGTGCCTGGAGTGTAGGATCAGATACGCAGTATTTT; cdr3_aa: CAWSVGSDTQYF
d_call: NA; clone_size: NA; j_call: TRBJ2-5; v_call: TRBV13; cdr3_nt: TGTGCCAGCAGCTCCCGACAGGTCCAAGAGACCCAGTACTTC; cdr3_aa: CASSSRQVQETQYF
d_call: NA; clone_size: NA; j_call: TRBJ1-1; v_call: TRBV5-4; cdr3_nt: TGTGCCAGCAGCCGGAACACTGAAGCTTTCTTT; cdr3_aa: CASSRNTEAFF
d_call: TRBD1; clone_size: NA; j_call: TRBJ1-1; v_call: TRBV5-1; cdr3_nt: TGCGCCAGCAGCCGGACAGGGCCGCACACTGAAGCTTTCTTT; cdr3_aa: CASSRTGPHTEAFF
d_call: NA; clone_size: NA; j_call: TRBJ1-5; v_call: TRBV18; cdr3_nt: TGTGCCAGCTCACCGGAATCCCGGCAGCCCCAGCATTTT; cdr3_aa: CASSPESRQPQHF
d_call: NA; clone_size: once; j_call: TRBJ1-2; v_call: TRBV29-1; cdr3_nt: TGCAGCGTTCGATACAGGAATGGCTACACCTTC; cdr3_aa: CSVRYRNGYTF
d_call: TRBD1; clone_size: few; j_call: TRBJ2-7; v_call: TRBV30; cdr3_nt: TGTGCCTGGACCCCGGGACAGGGGTACGAGCAGTACTTC; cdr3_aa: CAWTPGQGYEQYF
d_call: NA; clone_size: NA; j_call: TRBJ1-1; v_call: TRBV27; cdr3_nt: TGTGCCAGCAGTTTAGGGGGCCTCGTAACTGAAGCTTTCTTT; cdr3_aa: CASSLGGLVTEAFF
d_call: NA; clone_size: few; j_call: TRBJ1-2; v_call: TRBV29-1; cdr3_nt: TGCAGCGTCGTAGGACAAATCTATGGCTACACCTTC; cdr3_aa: CSVVGQIYGYTF
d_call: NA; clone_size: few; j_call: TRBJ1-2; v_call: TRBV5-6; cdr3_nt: TGTGCCAGCAGCGGCGGACAGTTCTATGGCTACACCTTC; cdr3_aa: CASSGGQFYGYTF